The next 21 T cell receptor beta chains were all read from a single sample in a study of control samples from healthy donors and cancer patients. Produced via immunoSEQ multiplex PCR; TCRdb's table is partial and in-frame only. Of about 140,000 clones listed, roughly 89% are singletons. Specimen: blood. The receptors shown here come from a man between 18 and 29 years old in good health.

The CDR3 region has the DNA TGTGCCAGCAGCCTAAACAGGGGAGCTAACTATGGCTACACCTTC. Its translation is CASSLNRGANYGYTF. The gene calls are TRBV21-1 and TRBJ1-2; TRBD1 reflects the table's D call only, with no check against the DNA. TRBV21-1 is a recognized pseudogene. CDR3 size: 15 residues.

The genes are TRBV5-6 and TRBJ2-4, with 9 bases lining up with TRBD1. Germline V gives CDR1 SGHDT, CDR2 YYEEEE. The V gene end was trimmed by 4 bases and the J gene end by 2 bases; junction bases not matched to a gene: 10. The CDR3 is 17 amino acids. The CDR3 loop is CASSGRRDRDSKNIQYF. For the CDR3, the DNA is TGTGCCAGCAGCGGACGCCGGGACAGGGACTCCAAAAACATTCAGTACTTC.

This clone was picked up one time. The chain links TRBV5-1 to TRBJ2-7, with 7 bases fitting TRBD1. Per the germline V gene, CDR1 is SGHRS and CDR2 is YFSETQ. V shed 4 bases and J 1 base; nucleotides not matched to a gene: 2. The CDR3 runs 13 residues. As DNA, the CDR3 is TGCGCCAGCAGCGTGGGACAGTCCTACGAGCAGTACTTC. Translating gives CASSVGQSYEQYF.

This chain uses TRBV25-1 with TRBJ2-3, with 8 bases fitting TRBD2. CDR1 and CDR2 from the germline V gene are MGHDK and SYGVNS. This CDR3 is 15 amino acids long. The V segment lost 6 bases and the J segment 1 base; nucleotides outside the gene matches: 6. CDR3 amino acids: CASRESGGGTDTQYF. The CDR3, as DNA: TGTGCCAGCAGGGAGAGCGGGGGAGGCACAGATACGCAGTATTTT.

This chain connects TRBV6-5 to TRBJ1-5; TRBD1 agrees at 9 bases. The J segment lost 5 bases and the V segment lost 7 bases, leaving 6 bases of the junction unmatched. This CDR3 region has 14 residues. Germline V gene lookup returns CDR1 MNHEY and CDR2 SVGAGI. The CDR3 sequence is CASTARDRDQPQHF. DNA for the CDR3: TGTGCCAGCACAGCCCGGGACAGGGATCAGCCCCAGCATTTT.

The chain combines TRBV2 with TRBJ1-6; D is unresolved. V was clipped by 6 bases and J by 7 bases, with 10 bases between them. The CDR3 runs to 13 residues. Germline V CDR1 and CDR2: SNHLY, FYNNEI. The CDR3 region is CASRGGPNSPLHF. CDR3 coding DNA: TGTGCCAGCAGGGGCGGACCGAATTCACCCCTCCACTTT.

The chain couples TRBV7-2 to TRBJ2-7; 7 bases match TRBD2. Trimming cost V 4 bases and J 4 bases; bases outside gene matches: 10. Per germline, CDR1 SGHTA and CDR2 FQGNSA. The CDR3 has 15 amino acids. CDR3 DNA sequence: TGTGCCAGCAGCTCTTCCTCGGGGGGACGGTACGAGCAGTACTTC. Amino acid sequence: CASSSSSGGRYEQYF.

This clone was detected only once. This sequence joins TRBV15 and TRBJ1-1; D gene unclear. Germline-derived CDR1 and CDR2 are LNHNV and YYDKDF (reference sequence). CDR3 length: 15 amino acids. V was cut by 3 bases and J by 2 bases, with 13 bases left in between. The CDR3 DNA reads TGTGCCACCAGCAGCCCCGAGTTAGGAAACACTGAAGCTTTCTTT. Amino acids: CATSSPELGNTEAFF. The variable domain in full, with the rest retrieved from reference TRBV15 and TRBJ1-1, is DAMVIQNPRYQVTQFGKPVTLSCSQTLNHNVMYWYQQKSSQAPKLLFHYYDKDFNNEADTPDNFQSRRPNTSFCFLDIRSPGLGDTAMYLCATSSPELGNTEAFFGQGTRLTVV.

The chain combines TRBV6-5 with TRBJ2-7; tentatively, D is TRBD1 or TRBD2 (5 bases each). The CDR3 spans 14 residues. Germline CDR1 and CDR2: MNHEY and SVGAGI. Trimming took 6 bases from V and 7 from J, leaving 19 bases between them. The chain's CDR3 is CASRGDLSRGEQYF. The CDR3 nucleotides read TGTGCCAGCAGGGGGGACCTGTCCCGGGGAGAGCAGTACTTC.

V and J are TRBV4-2 and TRBJ2-7; 15 bases map to TRBD2. The ends lost 4 bases at V and 2 bases at J; junction bases unmatched: 0. CDR3 length equals 15 residues. CDR1 and CDR2 from the germline V gene are LGHNA and YNFKEQ. CDR3 nucleotide sequence: TGTGCCAGCAGCCGGACTAGCGGGGGGGCCTACGAGCAGTACTTC. Translating gives CASSRTSGGAYEQYF.

This chain connects TRBV7-9 to TRBJ2-2; unclear D gene. Between the trimmed V and J ends, which lost 4 bases and 0 bases, there was a span of 6 bases. Germline lookup yields CDR1 SEHNR and CDR2 FQNEAQ (reference sequence). The CDR3 contains 14 residues. Here the CDR3 reads CASSSTANTGELFF. In nucleotides, the CDR3 is TGTGCCAGCAGCTCAACAGCGAACACCGGGGAGCTGTTTTTT.

This clone has a single count. The chain employs TRBV14 and TRBJ2-7; the match to TRBD1 covers 8 bases. With V trimmed by 5 bases and J by 6 bases, 3 bases remained unmatched. The CDR3 sequence is 12 residues long. In germline, CDR1 is SGHDN, CDR2 FVKESK. DNA for the CDR3: TGTGCCAGCAGCGGACAGGGAGGCGAGCAGTACTTC. Translated, it gives CASSGQGGEQYF. The full variable domain, in which reference TRBV14 and TRBJ2-7 provide the parts outside the CDR3, is EAGVTQFPSHSVIEKGQTVTLRCDPISGHDNLYWYRRVMGKEIKFLLHFVKESKQDESGMPNNRFLAERTGGTYSTLKVQPAELEDSGVYFCASSGQGGEQYFGPGTRLTVT.

The J gene is TRBJ1-5, the V gene TRBV5-6; D is unclear. The germline V gene has CDR1 SGHDT and CDR2 YYEEEE. V lost 2 bases and J 7 bases, leaving 13 bases between the germline ends. CDR3 length: 14 amino acids. CDR3 in amino acids: CASSFSGTGQPQHF. The CDR3 DNA sequence: TGTGCCAGCAGCTTCTCCGGAACGGGACAGCCCCAGCATTTT.

The rearrangement links TRBV6-1 to TRBJ2-5; 10 nucleotides match TRBD2. Per the germline V gene, CDR1 is MNHNS and CDR2 is SASEGT. The CDR3 spans 15 residues. Trimming at V came to 3 bases and at J to 4 bases, leaving 5 bases not matched to a gene. The CDR3 loop reads CASSENSGGSETQYF. The CDR3 coding sequence is TGTGCCAGCAGTGAGAATAGCGGGGGGTCAGAGACCCAGTACTTC.

The chain carries TRBV3-1 (or the pseudogene TRBV3-2) and TRBJ2-2; D uncertain. Between the trimmed V and J ends, which lost 6 bases and 5 bases, there was a span of 13 bases. The germline V gene has CDR1 LGHDT and CDR2 YNNKEL (reference sequence). This CDR3 spans 14 amino acids. The DNA of the CDR3 is TGTGCCAGCAGTCCCCGGAGCCTTACCGGGGAGCTGTTTTTT. This translates into CASSPRSLTGELFF.

The chain uses TRBV18 and TRBJ1-4; TRBD1 matches at 9 bases. CDR1 and CDR2 from the germline V gene are KGHSH and LQKENI. V lost 6 bases to trimming and J lost 8 bases; unmatched junction nucleotides: 7. This CDR3 spans 14 amino acids. The CDR3 region is CASSPDRGGEKLFF. In nucleotides, the CDR3 is TGTGCCAGCTCCCCGGACAGGGGTGGCGAAAAACTGTTTTTT.

The J gene is TRBJ1-6, the V gene TRBV28; D perhaps matches TRBD1 (6 bases). The CDR3 has 13 residues. Trimming shortened V by 6 bases and J by 14 bases, and 17 bases separated the two germline ends. The germline V gene encodes CDR1 MDHEN and CDR2 SYDVKM. CDR3 residues: CASSLPGGLTLHF. The CDR3 DNA is TGTGCCAGCAGCCTTCCCGGGGGCTTAACCCTCCACTTT.

The V and J genes are TRBV25-1 and TRBJ2-2, with 8 bases identical to TRBD1. Germline V gene data show CDR1 as MGHDK and CDR2 as SYGVNS. With 8 bases clipped from V and 6 bases from J, the junction kept 8 bases outside the gene matches. This CDR3 region has 14 residues. CDR3 DNA sequence: TGTGCCAGCCGCGGACAGGGTTTGGCCGGGGAGCTGTTTTTT. Translation: CASRGQGLAGELFF. Together with reference TRBV25-1 and TRBJ2-2, the CDR3 gives the full variable domain: EADIYQTPRYLVIGTGKKITLECSQTMGHDKMYWYQQDPGMELHLIHYSYGVNSTEKGDLSSESTVSRIRTEHFPLTLESARPSHTSQYLCASRGQGLAGELFFGEGSRLTVL.

The genes are TRBV5-1 and TRBJ2-5; weak D call: TRBD1 (5 bases). CDR3 length: 16 amino acids. Trimming took off 0 bases at V and 7 bases at J, with 19 bases between the two ends. Germline-derived CDR1 and CDR2 are SGHRS and YFSETQ. CDR3 region: CASSLAPDLGPGTQYF. Here the CDR3 DNA reads TGCGCCAGCAGCTTGGCCCCCGACTTGGGGCCAGGGACCCAGTACTTC.

V gene TRBV4-2 combines with J gene TRBJ2-1, with a tentative D call TRBD1 (6 bases). The CDR3 contains 14 residues. Per the germline V gene, CDR1 is LGHNA and CDR2 is YNFKEQ. V lost 1 base and J 9 bases, leaving 13 bases between the germline ends. In DNA, the CDR3 is TGTGCCAGCAGCCAAGCGGGGCAGGGGCTTGAGCAGTTCTTC. Its protein product is CASSQAGQGLEQFF.

The chain couples TRBV7-9 to TRBJ2-7; TRBD1 matches 7 bases. The germline CDR1 and CDR2 sequences are SEHNR and FQNEAQ (reference sequence). After removal of 3 bases from V and 1 base from J, the junction contained 9 bases not matched to a gene. The CDR3 is 16 amino acids. The CDR3 loop reads CASSLGRQGPSYEQYF. DNA for the CDR3: TGTGCCAGCAGCTTGGGGAGACAGGGACCTTCCTACGAGCAGTACTTC. The full variable domain, in which reference TRBV7-9 and TRBJ2-7 provide the parts outside the CDR3, is DTGVSQNPRHKITKRGQNVTFRCDPISEHNRLYWYRQTLGQGPEFLTYFQNEAQLEKSRLLSDRFSAERPKGSFSTLEIQRTEQGDSAMYLCASSLGRQGPSYEQYFGPGTRLTVT.